This is a list of T cell receptor beta chains from one sample in a study of blood T cell repertoires in COVID-19. Clones were read by immunoSEQ multiplex PCR, and TCRdb kept only the in-frame ones, dropping some. The data hold around 130,000 clones, with 70% to 90% observed a single time. Sequenced material: peripheral blood. These receptors came from a man aged 35 to 55 with acute or convalescent COVID-19. Each CDR3 is given with its conserved first and last residue. Fields, in order: V gene, J gene, CDR3 protein.

v_call: TRBV5-1
j_call: TRBJ1-1
cdr3_aa: CASRQGQGENTEAFF

v_call: TRBV6-1
j_call: TRBJ1-2
cdr3_aa: CASSETTGAELKNYGYTF

v_call: TRBV4-2
j_call: TRBJ1-6
cdr3_aa: CASSQDSDRVASPLHF

v_call: TRBV5-1
j_call: TRBJ1-2
cdr3_aa: CASSPTRSTGYGYTF

v_call: TRBV7-2
j_call: TRBJ2-2
cdr3_aa: CASRQGARSGELFF

v_call: TRBV5-1
j_call: TRBJ2-2
cdr3_aa: CASSAGQGAGELFF

v_call: TRBV4-3
j_call: TRBJ2-1
cdr3_aa: CASSLRQASPYNEQFF

v_call: TRBV7-2
j_call: TRBJ1-5
cdr3_aa: CASSHDSSSNQPQHF

v_call: TRBV19
j_call: TRBJ1-4
cdr3_aa: CATYQGDGEKLFF

v_call: TRBV28
j_call: TRBJ1-1
cdr3_aa: CASSPQDRGWTEAFF

v_call: TRBV6-5
j_call: TRBJ1-3
cdr3_aa: CASRKGGSRNTIYF

v_call: TRBV19
j_call: TRBJ1-1
cdr3_aa: CASSGQINTEAFF

v_call: TRBV6-2/TRBV6-3
j_call: TRBJ1-2
cdr3_aa: CASSFGTLYGYTF

v_call: TRBV7-2
j_call: TRBJ1-1
cdr3_aa: CASSLAYKGDTEAFF

v_call: TRBV14
j_call: TRBJ1-2
cdr3_aa: CASSQRGGADNYGYTF

v_call: TRBV5-6
j_call: TRBJ1-3
cdr3_aa: CASSLPWEQGSNTIYF

v_call: TRBV2
j_call: TRBJ1-3
cdr3_aa: CASGGARSGNTIYF

v_call: TRBV21-1
j_call: TRBJ1-6
cdr3_aa: CASSKVSQGANSPLHF

v_call: TRBV5-4
j_call: TRBJ1-1
cdr3_aa: CASSQNREPGTEAFF

v_call: TRBV11-2
j_call: TRBJ1-4
cdr3_aa: CASSVSSTNEKLFF

v_call: TRBV6-5
j_call: TRBJ1-1
cdr3_aa: CASSSQDGLNTEAFF

v_call: TRBV12-5
j_call: TRBJ2-2
cdr3_aa: CASGLDNLLTGELFF

v_call: TRBV18
j_call: TRBJ1-2
cdr3_aa: CASSPPQGAVVGYTF

v_call: TRBV24-1
j_call: TRBJ2-2
cdr3_aa: CATSGEDFPNTGELFF

v_call: TRBV4-2
j_call: TRBJ1-5
cdr3_aa: CASSQDAGAGQPQHF

v_call: TRBV28
j_call: TRBJ1-2
cdr3_aa: CASRSTGTGSWGYTF

v_call: TRBV4-2
j_call: TRBJ2-1
cdr3_aa: CASSQEWRGGHEQFF

v_call: TRBV27
j_call: TRBJ2-7
cdr3_aa: CASSLSGTQYEQYF

v_call: TRBV27
j_call: TRBJ1-6
cdr3_aa: CASSFRDRPNSPLHF

v_call: TRBV19
j_call: TRBJ2-1
cdr3_aa: CASSIGTSGGAFRNEQFF

v_call: TRBV3-1/TRBV3-2
j_call: TRBJ1-6
cdr3_aa: CASGDRGRRSPLHF

v_call: TRBV5-4
j_call: TRBJ1-2
cdr3_aa: CASSTWTGRHYGYTF

v_call: TRBV24-1
j_call: TRBJ2-3
cdr3_aa: CATRDSSTDTQYF

v_call: TRBV18
j_call: TRBJ1-1
cdr3_aa: CASSRDRERTEAFF